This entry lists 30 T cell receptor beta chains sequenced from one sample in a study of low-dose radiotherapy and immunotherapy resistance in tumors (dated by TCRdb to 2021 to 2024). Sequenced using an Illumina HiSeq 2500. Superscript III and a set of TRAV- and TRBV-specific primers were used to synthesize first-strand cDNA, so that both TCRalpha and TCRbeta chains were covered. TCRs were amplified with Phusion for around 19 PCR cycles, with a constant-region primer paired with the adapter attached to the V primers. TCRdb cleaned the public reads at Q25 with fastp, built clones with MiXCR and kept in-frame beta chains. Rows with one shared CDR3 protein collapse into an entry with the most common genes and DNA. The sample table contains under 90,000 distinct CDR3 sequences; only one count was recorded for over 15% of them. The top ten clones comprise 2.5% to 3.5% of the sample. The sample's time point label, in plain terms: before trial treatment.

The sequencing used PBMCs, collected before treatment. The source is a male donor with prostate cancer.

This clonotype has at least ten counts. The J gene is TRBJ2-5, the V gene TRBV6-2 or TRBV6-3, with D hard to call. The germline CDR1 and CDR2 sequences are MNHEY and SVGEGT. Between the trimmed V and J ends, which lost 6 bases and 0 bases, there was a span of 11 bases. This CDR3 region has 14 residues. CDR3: CASRGSQDQETQYF. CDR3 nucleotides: TGTGCCAGCAGGGGGTCCCAGGACCAAGAGACCCAGTACTTC.

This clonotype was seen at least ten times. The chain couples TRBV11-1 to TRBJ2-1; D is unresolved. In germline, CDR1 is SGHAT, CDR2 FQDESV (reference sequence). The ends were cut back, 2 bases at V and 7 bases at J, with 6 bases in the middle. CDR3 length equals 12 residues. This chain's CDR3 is CASSLRVNEQFF. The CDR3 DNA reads TGTGCCAGCAGCTTACGGGTAAATGAGCAGTTCTTC.

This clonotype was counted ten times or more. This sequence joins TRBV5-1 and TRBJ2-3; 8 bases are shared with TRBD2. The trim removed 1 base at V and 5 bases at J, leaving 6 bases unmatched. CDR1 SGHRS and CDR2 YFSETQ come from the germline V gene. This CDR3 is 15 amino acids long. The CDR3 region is CASSLLAGNLDTQYF. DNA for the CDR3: TGCGCCAGCAGCTTGTTAGCGGGGAACTTAGATACGCAGTATTTT.

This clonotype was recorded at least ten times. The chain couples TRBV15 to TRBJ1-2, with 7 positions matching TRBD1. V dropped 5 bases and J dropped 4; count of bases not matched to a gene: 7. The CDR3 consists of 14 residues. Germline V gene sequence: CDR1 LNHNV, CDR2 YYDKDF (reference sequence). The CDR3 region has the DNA TGTGCCACCAGCGAAGACAGGGCCTTCTATGGCTACACCTTC. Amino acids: CATSEDRAFYGYTF.

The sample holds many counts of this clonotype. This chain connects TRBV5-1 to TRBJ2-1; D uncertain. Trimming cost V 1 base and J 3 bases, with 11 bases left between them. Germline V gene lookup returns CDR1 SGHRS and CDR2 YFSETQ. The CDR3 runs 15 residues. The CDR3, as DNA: TGCGCCAGCAGCTTGTTAGGCGAAGACTACAATGAGCAGTTCTTC. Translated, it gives CASSLLGEDYNEQFF.

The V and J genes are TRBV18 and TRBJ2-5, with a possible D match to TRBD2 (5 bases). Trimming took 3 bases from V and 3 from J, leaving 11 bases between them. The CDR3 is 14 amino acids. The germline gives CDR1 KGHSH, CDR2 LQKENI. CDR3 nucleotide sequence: TGTGCCAGCTCACCTTCCGCGGGTGAAGAGACCCAGTACTTC. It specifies CASSPSAGEETQYF.

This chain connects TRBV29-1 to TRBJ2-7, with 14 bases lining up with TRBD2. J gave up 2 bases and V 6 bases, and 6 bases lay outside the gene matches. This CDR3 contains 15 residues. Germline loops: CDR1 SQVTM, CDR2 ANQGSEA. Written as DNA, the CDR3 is TGCAGCGTCGAGGGGACTAGCGGGAGCGCCTACGAGCAGTACTTC. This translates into CSVEGTSGSAYEQYF.

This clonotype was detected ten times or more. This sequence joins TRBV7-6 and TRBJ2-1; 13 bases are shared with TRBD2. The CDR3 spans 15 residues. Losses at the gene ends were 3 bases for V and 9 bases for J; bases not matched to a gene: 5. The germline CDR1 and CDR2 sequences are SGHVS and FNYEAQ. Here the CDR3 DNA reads TGTGCCAGCAGCTTTACTAGCGGGGGGGCGGGTGAGCAGTTCTTC. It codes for CASSFTSGGAGEQFF.

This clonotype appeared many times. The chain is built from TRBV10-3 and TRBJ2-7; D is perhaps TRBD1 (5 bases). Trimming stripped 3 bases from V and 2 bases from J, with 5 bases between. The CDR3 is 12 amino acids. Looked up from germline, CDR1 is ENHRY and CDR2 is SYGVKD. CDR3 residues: CAISEGAYEQYF. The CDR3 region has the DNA TGTGCCATCAGTGAAGGGGCCTACGAGCAGTACTTC.

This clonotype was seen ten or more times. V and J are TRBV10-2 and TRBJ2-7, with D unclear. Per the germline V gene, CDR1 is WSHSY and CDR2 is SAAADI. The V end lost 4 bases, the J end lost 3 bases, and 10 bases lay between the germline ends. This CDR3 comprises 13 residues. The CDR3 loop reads CASSAGRYYEQYF. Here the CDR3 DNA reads TGCGCCAGCAGTGCGGGCAGATACTACGAGCAGTACTTC.

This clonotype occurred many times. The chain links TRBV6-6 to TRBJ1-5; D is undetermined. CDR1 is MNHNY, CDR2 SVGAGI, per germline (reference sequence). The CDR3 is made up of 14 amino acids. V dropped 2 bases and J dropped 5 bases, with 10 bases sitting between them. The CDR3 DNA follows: TGTGCCAGCAGTTACCCCGGGAGGGATCAGCCCCAGCATTTT. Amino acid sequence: CASSYPGRDQPQHF.

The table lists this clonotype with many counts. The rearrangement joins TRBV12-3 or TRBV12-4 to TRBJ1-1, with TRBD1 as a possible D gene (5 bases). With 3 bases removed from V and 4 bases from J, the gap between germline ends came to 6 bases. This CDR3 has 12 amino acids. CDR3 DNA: TGTGCCAGCAGTTTGACAGCCACTGAAGCTTTCTTT. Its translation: CASSLTATEAFF.

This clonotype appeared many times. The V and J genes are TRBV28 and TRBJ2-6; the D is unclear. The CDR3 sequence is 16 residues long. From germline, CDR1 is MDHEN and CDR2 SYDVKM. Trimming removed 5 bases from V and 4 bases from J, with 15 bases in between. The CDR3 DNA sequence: TGTGCCAGCAGTCCATTGAGTTCGACGGGGGCCAACGTCCTGACTTTC. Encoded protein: CASSPLSSTGANVLTF. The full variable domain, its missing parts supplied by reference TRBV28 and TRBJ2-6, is DVKVTQSSRYLVKRTGEKVFLECVQDMDHENMFWYRQDPGLGLRLIYFSYDVKMKEKGDIPEGYSVSREKKERFSLILESASTNQTSMYLCASSPLSSTGANVLTFGAGSRLTVL.

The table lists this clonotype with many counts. For the CDR3, the DNA is TGCGCCAGCAGCGGGGGACAGGAGGTTAGCTCCTACGAGCAGTACTTC. Translated: CASSGGQEVSSYEQYF. The rearrangement links TRBV5-1 to TRBJ2-7; TRBD1 matches 8 bases. Germline trimming cut 4 bases from V and 0 bases from J; bases unmatched to any gene: 9. This CDR3 has 16 residues. CDR1 and CDR2 from the germline V gene are SGHRS and YFSETQ. The complete variable domain, with remaining parts taken from reference TRBV5-1 and TRBJ2-7, reads KAGVTQTPRYLIKTRGQQVTLSCSPISGHRSVSWYQQTPGQGLQFLFEYFSETQRNKGNFPGRFSGRQFSNSRSEMNVSTLELGDSALYLCASSGGQEVSSYEQYFGPGTRLTVT.

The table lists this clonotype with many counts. The DNA for the CDR3 is TGTGCCAGCAGTTACCCTAGCGGGGGGCCTGGCGAGCAGTACTTC. Translation: CASSYPSGGPGEQYF. The chain carries TRBV6-6 and TRBJ2-7; 11 nucleotides align to TRBD2. The CDR3 is 15 residues long. Germline loops: CDR1 MNHNY, CDR2 SVGAGI (reference sequence). The trim removed 2 bases at V and 6 bases at J, leaving 6 bases unmatched.

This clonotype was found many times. The CDR3 reads CASSIGGRYEQYF. The DNA of the CDR3 is TGTGCCAGTAGTATTGGGGGGCGCTACGAGCAGTACTTC. The chain links TRBV19 to TRBJ2-7; D tentatively fits TRBD1 or TRBD2 (6 bases each). V lost 3 bases and J lost 3, with 9 bases in between. The CDR3 extends over 13 amino acids. The V gene's germline CDR1 is LNHDA and CDR2 SQIVND (reference sequence).

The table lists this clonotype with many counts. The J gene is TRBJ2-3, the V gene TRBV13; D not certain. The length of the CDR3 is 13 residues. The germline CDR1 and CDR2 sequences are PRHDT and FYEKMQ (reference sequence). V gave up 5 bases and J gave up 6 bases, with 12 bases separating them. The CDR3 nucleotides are TGTGCCAGCAGCCCTAACCGCGGCGATACGCAGTATTTT. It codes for CASSPNRGDTQYF.

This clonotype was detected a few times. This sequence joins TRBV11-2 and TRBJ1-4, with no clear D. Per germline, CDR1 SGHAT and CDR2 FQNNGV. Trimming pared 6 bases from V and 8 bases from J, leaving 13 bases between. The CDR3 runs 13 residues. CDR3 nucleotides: TGTGCCAGCAGTATCCAGCAGTTCGAAAAACTGTTTTTT. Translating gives CASSIQQFEKLFF.

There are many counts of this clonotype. As DNA, the CDR3 is TGTGCCAGCACCCTAGCGGGGGGGGATACGCAGTATTTT. As protein: CASTLAGGDTQYF. The chain has TRBV6-5 and TRBJ2-3; 12 bases match TRBD2. J gave up 6 bases and V 7 bases, and 2 bases lay outside the gene matches. Germline values: CDR1 MNHEY, CDR2 SVGAGI. The length of the CDR3 is 13 residues.

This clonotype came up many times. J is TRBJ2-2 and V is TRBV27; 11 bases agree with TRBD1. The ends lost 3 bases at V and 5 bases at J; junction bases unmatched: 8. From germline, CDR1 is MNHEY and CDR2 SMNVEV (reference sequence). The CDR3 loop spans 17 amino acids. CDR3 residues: CASSLFSGTGGTGELFF. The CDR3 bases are TGTGCCAGCAGTTTGTTCAGTGGGACAGGGGGGACCGGGGAGCTGTTTTTT.

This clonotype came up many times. The CDR3 region is CASGERTGLIRELFF. DNA of the CDR3: TGTGCCAGCGGCGAAAGGACAGGGTTGATAAGGGAGCTGTTTTTT. The chain employs TRBV7-8 and TRBJ2-2; 8 nucleotides line up with TRBD1. Germline CDR1 SGHVS, CDR2 FQNEAQ. Unmatched junction bases numbered 14, after V lost 8 bases and J lost 9 bases. The CDR3 runs to 15 residues.

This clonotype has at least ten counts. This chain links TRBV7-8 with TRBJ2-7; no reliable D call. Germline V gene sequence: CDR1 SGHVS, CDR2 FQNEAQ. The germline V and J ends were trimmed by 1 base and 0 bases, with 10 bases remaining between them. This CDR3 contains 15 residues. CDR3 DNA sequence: TGTGCCAGCAGCTTAGAACCAGCCTACTCCTACGAGCAGTACTTC. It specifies CASSLEPAYSYEQYF.

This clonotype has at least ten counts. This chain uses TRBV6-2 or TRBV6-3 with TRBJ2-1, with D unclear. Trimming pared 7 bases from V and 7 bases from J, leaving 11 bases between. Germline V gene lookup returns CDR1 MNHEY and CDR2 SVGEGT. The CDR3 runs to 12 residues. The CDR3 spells CASTHRTNEQFF. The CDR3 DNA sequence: TGTGCCAGCACTCACCGTACGAATGAGCAGTTCTTC.

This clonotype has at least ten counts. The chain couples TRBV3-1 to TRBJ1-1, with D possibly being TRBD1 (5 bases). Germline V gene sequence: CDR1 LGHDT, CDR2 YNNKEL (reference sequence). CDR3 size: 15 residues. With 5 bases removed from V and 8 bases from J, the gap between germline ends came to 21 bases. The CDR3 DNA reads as TGTGCCAGCAGCTACCTCTCGGTGGGGGAAAGGGAAGCTTTCTTT. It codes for CASSYLSVGEREAFF.

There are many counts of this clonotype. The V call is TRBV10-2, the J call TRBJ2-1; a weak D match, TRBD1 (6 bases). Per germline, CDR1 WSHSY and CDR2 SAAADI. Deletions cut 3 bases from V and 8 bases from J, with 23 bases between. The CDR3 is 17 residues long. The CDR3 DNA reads TGCGCCAGCAGTGATCCCCCTCTGACAGGAGGTACCGATGAGCAGTTCTTC. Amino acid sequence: CASSDPPLTGGTDEQFF.

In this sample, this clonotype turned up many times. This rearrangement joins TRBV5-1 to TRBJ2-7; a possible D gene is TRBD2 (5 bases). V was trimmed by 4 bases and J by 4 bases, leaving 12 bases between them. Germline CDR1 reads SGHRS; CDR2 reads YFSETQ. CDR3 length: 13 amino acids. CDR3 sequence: CASSTDLTYEQYF. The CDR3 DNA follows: TGCGCCAGCAGCACGGACTTAACTTACGAGCAGTACTTC.

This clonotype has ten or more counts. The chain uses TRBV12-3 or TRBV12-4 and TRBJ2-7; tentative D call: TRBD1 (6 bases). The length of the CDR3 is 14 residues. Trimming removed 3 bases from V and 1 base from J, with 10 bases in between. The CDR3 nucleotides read TGTGCCAGCAGTTTCATAGGGGGATCCTACGAGCAGTACTTC. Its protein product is CASSFIGGSYEQYF.

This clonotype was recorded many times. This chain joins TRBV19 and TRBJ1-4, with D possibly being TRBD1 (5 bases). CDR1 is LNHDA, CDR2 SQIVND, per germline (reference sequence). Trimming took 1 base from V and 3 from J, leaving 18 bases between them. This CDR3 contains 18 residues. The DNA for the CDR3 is TGTGCCAGTAGTATAGGGGTCCGGGCCTCGGGGGCTAATGAAAAACTGTTTTTT. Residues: CASSIGVRASGANEKLFF.

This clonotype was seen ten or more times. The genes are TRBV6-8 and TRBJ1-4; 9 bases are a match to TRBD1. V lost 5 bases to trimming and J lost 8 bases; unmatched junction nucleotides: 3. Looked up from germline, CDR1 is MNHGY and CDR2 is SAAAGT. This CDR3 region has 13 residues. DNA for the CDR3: TGTGCCAGCAGTACCACAGGGGGCGAAAAACTGTTTTTT. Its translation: CASSTTGGEKLFF.

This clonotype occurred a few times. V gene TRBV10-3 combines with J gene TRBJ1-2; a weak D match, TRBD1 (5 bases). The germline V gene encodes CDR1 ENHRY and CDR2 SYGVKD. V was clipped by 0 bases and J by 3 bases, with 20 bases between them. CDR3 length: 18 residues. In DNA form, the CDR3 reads TGTGCCATCAGTGAGTCGGTGAAGGGGAGGGCAGAGGACTATGGCTACACCTTC. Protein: CAISESVKGRAEDYGYTF.